A single sample gave rise to the 19 T cell receptor beta chains below, sequenced in a study of siplizumab effects on memory and regulatory T cells. Profiled with immunoSEQ multiplex PCR; TCRdb holds only in-frame clones, not every one. The sample holds tens of thousands of clones, about 90% seen once. Source material: naive CD8+ T cells sorted from blood. These TCRs come from a human donor in good health.

V and J are TRBV7-9 and TRBJ2-7, with unresolved D. CDR1 is SEHNR, CDR2 FQNEAQ, per germline (reference sequence). The CDR3 sequence is 14 residues long. Trimming stripped 5 bases from V and 0 bases from J, with 11 bases between. In nucleotides, the CDR3 is TGTGCCAGCAGCCCTCACGCCATCTCCTACGAGCAGTACTTC. This codes for CASSPHAISYEQYF.

This clone was detected once. V and J are TRBV19 and TRBJ2-1; the match to TRBD2 covers 10 bases. CDR3 length: 15 residues. The ends lost 1 base at V and 7 bases at J; junction bases unmatched: 4. Germline V gene sequence: CDR1 LNHDA, CDR2 SQIVND (reference sequence). The CDR3 here is CASSIAQRGGNEQFF. CDR3 DNA: TGTGCCAGTAGTATAGCCCAGCGGGGGGGGAATGAGCAGTTCTTC.

This rearrangement joins TRBV2 to TRBJ2-7, with D unclear. This CDR3 spans 14 amino acids. Germline values: CDR1 SNHLY, CDR2 FYNNEI. The V gene lost 6 bases and the J gene lost 3 bases, with 15 bases spanning the gap. In DNA, the CDR3 is TGTGCCAGCAGCTACCTCGGCGGAGACTACGAGCAGTACTTC. Its protein is CASSYLGGDYEQYF. The entire variable domain, with the rest obtained from reference TRBV2 and TRBJ2-7, is as follows: EPEVTQTPSHQVTQMGQEVILRCVPISNHLYFYWYRQILGQKVEFLVSFYNNEISEKSEIFDDQFSVERPDGSNFTLKIRSTKLEDSAMYFCASSYLGGDYEQYFGPGTRLTVT.

The J gene is TRBJ2-1, the V gene TRBV4-1; D may be TRBD1 (6 bases). Trimming shortened V by 5 bases and J by 4 bases, and 15 bases separated the two germline ends. The CDR3 has 15 amino acids. CDR1 and CDR2 (germline): MGHRA, YSYEKL. CDR3: CASSSTGYGYNEQFF. The DNA for the CDR3 is TGCGCCAGCAGCTCCACAGGGTATGGGTACAATGAGCAGTTCTTC.

V and J are TRBV19 and TRBJ2-1; no clear D gene. Per the germline V gene, CDR1 is LNHDA and CDR2 is SQIVND (reference sequence). Trimming shortened V by 2 bases and J by 7 bases, and 18 bases separated the two germline ends. The CDR3 loop spans 16 amino acids. The CDR3 DNA sequence: TGTGCCAGTAGTATAAATGAGGCCGCGATGCGGAATGAGCAGTTCTTC. This sequence encodes CASSINEAAMRNEQFF. Combining the CDR3 with reference TRBV19 and TRBJ2-1 gives the whole variable domain DGGITQSPKYLFRKEGQNVTLSCEQNLNHDAMYWYRQDPGQGLRLIYYSQIVNDFQKGDIAEGYSVSREKKESFPLTVTSAQKNPTAFYLCASSINEAAMRNEQFFGPGTRLTVL.

V usage is TRBV10-3 and J usage is TRBJ1-2; D perhaps matches TRBD1 (6 bases). The CDR3 is made up of 15 amino acids. The germline V gene encodes CDR1 ENHRY and CDR2 SYGVKD. The V gene lost 5 bases and the J gene lost 4 bases, with 17 bases spanning the gap. The CDR3 DNA reads TGTGCCATCAGTCCGGCCAGGGGCGACGGCTATGGCTACACCTTC. The encoded protein is CAISPARGDGYGYTF.

CDR3 amino acids: CASGLGDRGFTYEQYF. CDR3 bases: TGTGCTAGTGGTTTGGGGGACAGGGGCTTCACCTACGAGCAGTACTTC. V and J are TRBV12-5 and TRBJ2-7; 10 nucleotides agree with TRBD1. This CDR3 region has 16 residues. CDR1 and CDR2 (germline): LGHNT, FRNRAP. V lost 1 base and J lost 2; bases outside the gene matches: 5.

This clone was counted a single time. This chain joins TRBV7-9 and TRBJ1-1; possible D gene TRBD1, 6 bases. The germline V gene has CDR1 SEHNR and CDR2 FQNEAQ (reference sequence). The V gene lost 10 bases and the J gene lost 4 bases, with 16 bases spanning the gap. This CDR3 contains 13 residues. The CDR3 is CATQAGGGTEAFF. The DNA for the CDR3 is TGTGCCACCCAGGCGGGAGGGGGCACTGAAGCTTTCTTT.

The V call is TRBV6-6, the J call TRBJ1-3; unclear D gene. The CDR3 is made up of 15 amino acids. With 6 bases removed from V and 0 bases from J, the gap between germline ends came to 12 bases. Per the germline V gene, CDR1 is MNHNY and CDR2 is SVGAGI (reference sequence). CDR3 residues: CASSLEASSGNTIYF. The CDR3 bases are TGTGCCAGCAGCTTGGAGGCGAGCTCTGGAAACACCATATATTTT.

The rearrangement links TRBV19 to TRBJ2-1; D call uncertain. This CDR3 is 11 amino acids long. Trimming removed 3 bases from V and 6 bases from J, with 3 bases in between. Germline CDR1 and CDR2: LNHDA and SQIVND (reference sequence). The CDR3 loop reads CASSITNEQFF. The CDR3 nucleotides are TGTGCCAGTAGTATCACCAATGAGCAGTTCTTC.

The CDR3 nucleotides are TGTGCCAGCAGCTTACTAGTCTCCGTGTACACCTTC. Translation: CASSLLVSVYTF. The chain links TRBV7-9 to TRBJ1-2; D uncertain. V lost 2 bases and J lost 11, with 12 bases in between. The CDR3 extends over 12 amino acids. Germline CDR1 reads SEHNR; CDR2 reads FQNEAQ (reference sequence).

The chain combines TRBV5-6 with TRBJ2-7; no clear D. Germline V gene lookup returns CDR1 SGHDT and CDR2 YYEEEE. The CDR3 extends over 16 amino acids. V shed 0 bases and J shed 3 bases, with 16 bases lying between them. The CDR3 DNA follows: TGTGCCAGCAGCTTGGCTACATATAGTACGGACTACGAGCAGTACTTC. Protein product: CASSLATYSTDYEQYF.

The chain carries TRBV29-1 and TRBJ2-2; the D gene is possibly TRBD1 (6 bases). V was clipped by 6 bases and J by 6 bases, with 11 bases between them. Germline-derived CDR1 and CDR2 are SQVTM and ANQGSEA. CDR3 length: 12 residues. Here the CDR3 reads CSVQGLSGELFF. Written as DNA, the CDR3 is TGCAGCGTCCAGGGGTTGTCCGGGGAGCTGTTTTTT.

The rearrangement joins TRBV29-1 to TRBJ2-5, with TRBD2 matching over 7 bases. In germline, CDR1 is SQVTM, CDR2 ANQGSEA. Germline trimming cut 7 bases from V and 5 bases from J; bases unmatched to any gene: 7. The CDR3 has 12 amino acids. CDR3 amino acids: CSALAGDETQYF. CDR3 sequence (DNA): TGCAGCGCCCTTGCGGGGGATGAGACCCAGTACTTC. The full variable domain, with the rest looked up from reference TRBV29-1 and TRBJ2-5, is SAVISQKPSRDICQRGTSLTIQCQVDSQVTMMFWYRQQPGQSLTLIATANQGSEATYESGFVIDKFPISRPNLTFSTLTVSNMSPEDSSIYLCSALAGDETQYFGPGTRLLVL.

Notes on this clone: Germline and junction disagree at one end, which may indicate a read error. The chain is built from TRBV27 and TRBJ2-5; 12 nucleotides align to TRBD2. CDR1 is MNHEY and CDR2 is SMNVEV in the germline V gene (reference sequence). CDR3 length: 15 amino acids. CDR3 bases: TGTGCCAGTAGTTGGACTAGCGGGGATCAAGAGACCCAGTACTTC. Translation: CASSWTSGDQETQYF.

This clone was detected once. The V gene is TRBV19, the J gene TRBJ2-7; D call uncertain. The CDR3 covers 14 residues. Germline CDR1 reads LNHDA; CDR2 reads SQIVND (reference sequence). Trimming removed 2 bases from V and 1 base from J, with 9 bases in between. The CDR3 reads CASSIIGSSYEQYF. In DNA, the CDR3 is TGTGCCAGTAGTATAATTGGCAGTTCCTACGAGCAGTACTTC.

The genes are TRBV5-1 and TRBJ2-2; D ambiguous. Looked up from germline, CDR1 is SGHRS and CDR2 is YFSETQ. This CDR3 has 12 residues. Between the trimmed V and J ends, which lost 4 bases and 5 bases, there was a span of 6 bases. CDR3 protein: CASSHLTGELFF. The CDR3 nucleotides are TGCGCCAGCAGCCACCTTACCGGGGAGCTGTTTTTT.

This clone showed up just once. The chain uses TRBV6-6 and TRBJ2-7; 7 nucleotides agree with TRBD1. CDR1 and CDR2 from the germline V gene are MNHNY and SVGAGI (reference sequence). V gave up 1 base and J gave up 8 bases; unmatched junction bases: 11. The CDR3 spans 15 residues. DNA of the CDR3: TGTGCCAGCAGTTACTTAAATTACGGACAGGACCAGCAGTACTTC. Amino acid sequence: CASSYLNYGQDQQYF.

A note on this clone: At the DNA level, this CDR3 is encoded by other sequences in the same sample as well. The V gene is TRBV19, the J gene TRBJ2-1; D is uncertain. CDR1 is LNHDA, CDR2 SQIVND, per germline (reference sequence). The V and J ends lost 3 bases and 3 bases respectively, with 6 bases between them. This CDR3 comprises 13 residues. CDR3 in DNA: TGTGCCAGTAGTATTGGGTTCTACAATGAGCAGTTCTTC. Its translation is CASSIGFYNEQFF.